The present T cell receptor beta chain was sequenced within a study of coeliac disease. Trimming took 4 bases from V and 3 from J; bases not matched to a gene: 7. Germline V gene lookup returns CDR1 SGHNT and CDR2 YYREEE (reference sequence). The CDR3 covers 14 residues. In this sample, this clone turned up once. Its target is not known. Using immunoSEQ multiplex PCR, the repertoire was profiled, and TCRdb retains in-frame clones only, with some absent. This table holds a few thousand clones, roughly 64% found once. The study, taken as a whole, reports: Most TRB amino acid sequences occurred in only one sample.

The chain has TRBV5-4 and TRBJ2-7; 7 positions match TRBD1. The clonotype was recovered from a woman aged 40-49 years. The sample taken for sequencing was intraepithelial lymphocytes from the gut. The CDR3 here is CASSPTGQVYEQYF. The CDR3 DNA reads TGTGCCAGCAGCCCGACAGGGCAAGTCTACGAGCAGTACTTC.